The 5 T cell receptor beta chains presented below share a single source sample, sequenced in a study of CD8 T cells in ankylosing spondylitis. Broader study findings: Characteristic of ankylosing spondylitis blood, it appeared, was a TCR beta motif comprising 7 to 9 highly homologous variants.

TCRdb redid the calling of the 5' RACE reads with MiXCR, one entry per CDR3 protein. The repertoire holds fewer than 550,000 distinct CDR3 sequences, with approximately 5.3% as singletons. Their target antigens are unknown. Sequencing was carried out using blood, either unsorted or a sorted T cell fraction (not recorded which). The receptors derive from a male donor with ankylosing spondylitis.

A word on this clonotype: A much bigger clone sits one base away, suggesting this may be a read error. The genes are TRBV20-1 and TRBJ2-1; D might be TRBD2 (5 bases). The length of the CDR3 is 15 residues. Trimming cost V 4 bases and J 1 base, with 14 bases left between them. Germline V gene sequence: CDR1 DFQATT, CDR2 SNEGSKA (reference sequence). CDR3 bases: TGCAGTGCTACGACGGAGCGAGGGTCCTACAATGAGCAGTTCTTC. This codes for CSATTERGSYNEQFF.

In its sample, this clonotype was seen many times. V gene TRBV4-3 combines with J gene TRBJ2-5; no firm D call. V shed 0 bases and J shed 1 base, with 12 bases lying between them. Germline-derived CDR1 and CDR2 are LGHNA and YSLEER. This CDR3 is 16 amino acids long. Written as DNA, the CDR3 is TGCGCCAGCAGCCAAGATCCTGGCGGAGTCCAAGAGACCCAGTACTTC. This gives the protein CASSQDPGGVQETQYF.

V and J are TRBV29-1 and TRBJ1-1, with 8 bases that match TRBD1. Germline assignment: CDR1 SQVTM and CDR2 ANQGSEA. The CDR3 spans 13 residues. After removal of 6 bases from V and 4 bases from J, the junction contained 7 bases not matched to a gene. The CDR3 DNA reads TGCAGCGTGTACAGACAGGGGAGCACTGAAGCTTTCTTT. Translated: CSVYRQGSTEAFF.

In nucleotides, the CDR3 is TGTGCCAGCAGTCAAAGACTCGGTTCCTACAATGAGCAGTTCTTC. Protein: CASSQRLGSYNEQFF. V usage is TRBV6-1 and J usage is TRBJ2-1, with unresolved D. The CDR3 runs 15 residues. V shed 5 bases and J shed 1 base, with 12 bases lying between them. Per the germline V gene, CDR1 is MNHNS and CDR2 is SASEGT.

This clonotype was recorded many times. CDR3 bases: TGCGCCAGCAGCCAAAGGGGACAGGGCGGAACTAATGAAAAACTGTTTTTT. It is translated as CASSQRGQGGTNEKLFF. V gene TRBV4-3 combines with J gene TRBJ1-4; 9 bases match TRBD1. CDR1 is LGHNA, CDR2 YSLEER, per germline. Trimming at V came to 2 bases and at J to 1 base, leaving 5 bases not matched to a gene. This CDR3 region has 17 residues.